The T cell receptor beta chain described here comes from a study of T-cell memory formation after mild COVID-19. Study results and caveats: The study detected some responding clones in pre-infection memory, suggesting cross-reactive memory joined.

5'RACE primed from the constant segment yielded TCR alpha and TCR beta cDNA libraries bearing sample barcodes and UMIs. TCRdb re-called the 5' RACE reads with MiXCR, one entry per CDR3 protein. Of some 48,000 distinct CDR3 sequences listed, 12% are singletons. The CDR3 totals 15 residues. The V end was cut by 4 bases, the J end by 0 bases, with 12 bases between. Germline V lookup: CDR1 MNHEY, CDR2 SVGAGI. Points on this clonotype: Its antigen is undetermined.

The specimen was PBMCs or a T cell subset sorted from them (not recorded which). V and J are TRBV6-5 and TRBJ2-5, with D uncertain. This TCR was recovered from a man aged 18 to 29 who had mild COVID-19 (a few samples of this study predate the infection). Cell type and time point are not known. The CDR3 coding sequence is TGTGCCAGCAGTTTGGCTGCGACGTACCAAGAGACCCAGTACTTC. Translated: CASSLAATYQETQYF.